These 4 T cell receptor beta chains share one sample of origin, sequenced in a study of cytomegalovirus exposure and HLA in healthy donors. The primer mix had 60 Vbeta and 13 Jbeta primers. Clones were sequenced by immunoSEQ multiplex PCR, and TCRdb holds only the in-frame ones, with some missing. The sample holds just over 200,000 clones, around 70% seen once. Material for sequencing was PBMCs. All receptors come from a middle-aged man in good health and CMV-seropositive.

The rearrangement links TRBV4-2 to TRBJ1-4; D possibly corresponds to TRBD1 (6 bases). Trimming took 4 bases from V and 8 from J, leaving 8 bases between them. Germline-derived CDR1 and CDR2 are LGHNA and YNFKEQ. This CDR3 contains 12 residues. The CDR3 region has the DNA TGTGCCAGCAGCCTGAGGGGGGAAAAACTGTTTTTT. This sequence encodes CASSLRGEKLFF.

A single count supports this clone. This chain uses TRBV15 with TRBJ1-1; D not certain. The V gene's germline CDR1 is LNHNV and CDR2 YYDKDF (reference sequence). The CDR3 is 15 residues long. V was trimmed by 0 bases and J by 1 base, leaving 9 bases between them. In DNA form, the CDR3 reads TGTGCCACCAGCAGAGATCGACACCCGAACACTGAAGCTTTCTTT. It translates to CATSRDRHPNTEAFF. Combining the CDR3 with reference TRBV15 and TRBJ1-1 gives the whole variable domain DAMVIQNPRYQVTQFGKPVTLSCSQTLNHNVMYWYQQKSSQAPKLLFHYYDKDFNNEADTPDNFQSRRPNTSFCFLDIRSPGLGDTAMYLCATSRDRHPNTEAFFGQGTRLTVV.

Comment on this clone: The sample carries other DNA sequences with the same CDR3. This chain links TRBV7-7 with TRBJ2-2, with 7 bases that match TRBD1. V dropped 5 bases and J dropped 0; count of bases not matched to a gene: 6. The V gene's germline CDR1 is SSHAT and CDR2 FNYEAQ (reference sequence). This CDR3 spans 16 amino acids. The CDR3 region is CASSLQQGTNTGELFF. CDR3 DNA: TGTGCCAGCAGCCTCCAACAGGGGACGAACACCGGGGAGCTGTTTTTT.

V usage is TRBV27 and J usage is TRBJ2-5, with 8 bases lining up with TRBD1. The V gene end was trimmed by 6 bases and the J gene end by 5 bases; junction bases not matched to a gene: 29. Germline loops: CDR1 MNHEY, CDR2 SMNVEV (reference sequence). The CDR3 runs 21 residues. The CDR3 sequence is CASSLRFFSSGQEHRGETQYF. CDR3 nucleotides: TGTGCCAGCAGCCTAAGATTCTTCAGCTCGGGACAGGAACATAGGGGCGAGACCCAGTACTTC.